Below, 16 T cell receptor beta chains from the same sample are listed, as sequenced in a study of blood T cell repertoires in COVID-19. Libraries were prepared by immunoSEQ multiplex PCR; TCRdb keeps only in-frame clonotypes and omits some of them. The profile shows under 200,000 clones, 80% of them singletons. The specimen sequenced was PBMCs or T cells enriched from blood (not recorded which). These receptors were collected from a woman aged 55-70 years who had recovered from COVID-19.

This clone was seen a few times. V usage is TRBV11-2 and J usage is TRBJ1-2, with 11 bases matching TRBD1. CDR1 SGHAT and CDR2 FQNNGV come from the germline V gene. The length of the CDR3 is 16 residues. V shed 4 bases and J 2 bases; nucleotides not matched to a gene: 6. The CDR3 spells CASSYARTGGNYGYTF. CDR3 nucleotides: TGTGCCAGCAGCTACGCCCGGACAGGGGGCAACTATGGCTACACCTTC.

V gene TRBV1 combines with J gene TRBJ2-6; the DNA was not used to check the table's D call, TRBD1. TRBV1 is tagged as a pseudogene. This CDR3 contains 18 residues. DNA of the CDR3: TGCACCAGCAGCCTATACGGACAGGGGGCTTCTGGGGCCAACGTCCTGACTTTC. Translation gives CTSSLYGQGASGANVLTF.

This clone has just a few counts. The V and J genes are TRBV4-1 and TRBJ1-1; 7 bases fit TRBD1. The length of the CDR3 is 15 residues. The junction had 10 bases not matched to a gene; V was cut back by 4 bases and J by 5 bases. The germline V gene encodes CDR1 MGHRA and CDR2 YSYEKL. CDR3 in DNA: TGCGCCAGCAGCCGATTCCAAACAGGGGAGACTGAAGCTTTCTTT. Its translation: CASSRFQTGETEAFF.

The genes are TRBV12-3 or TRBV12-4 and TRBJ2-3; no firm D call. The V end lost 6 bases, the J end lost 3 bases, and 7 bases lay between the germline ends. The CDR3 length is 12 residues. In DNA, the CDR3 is TGTGCCAGCAGATCATTTACAGATACGCAGTATTTT. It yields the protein CASRSFTDTQYF.

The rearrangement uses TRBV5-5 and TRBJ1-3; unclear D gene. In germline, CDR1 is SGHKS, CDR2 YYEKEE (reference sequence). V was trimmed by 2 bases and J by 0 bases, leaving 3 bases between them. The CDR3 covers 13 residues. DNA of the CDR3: TGTGCCAGCAGCTTCAACTCTGGAAACACCATATATTTT. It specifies CASSFNSGNTIYF. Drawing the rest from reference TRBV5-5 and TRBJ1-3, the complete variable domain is DAGVTQSPTHLIKTRGQQVTLRCSPISGHKSVSWYQQVLGQGPQFIFQYYEKEERGRGNFPDRFSARQFPNYSSELNVNALLLGDSALYLCASSFNSGNTIYFGEGSWLTVV.

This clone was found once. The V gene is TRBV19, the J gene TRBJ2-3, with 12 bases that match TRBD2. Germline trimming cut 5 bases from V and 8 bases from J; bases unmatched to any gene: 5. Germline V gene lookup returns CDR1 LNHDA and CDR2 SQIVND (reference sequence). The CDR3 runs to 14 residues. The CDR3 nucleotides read TGTGCCAGTAGTGCTAGCGGGGGGGCCTTTACGCAGTATTTT. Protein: CASSASGGAFTQYF.

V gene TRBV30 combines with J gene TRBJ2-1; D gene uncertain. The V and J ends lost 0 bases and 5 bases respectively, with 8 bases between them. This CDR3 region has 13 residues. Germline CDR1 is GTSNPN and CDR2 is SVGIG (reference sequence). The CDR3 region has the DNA TGTGCCTGGAGTGTATTCGTAAACAATGAGCAGTTCTTC. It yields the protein CAWSVFVNNEQFF.

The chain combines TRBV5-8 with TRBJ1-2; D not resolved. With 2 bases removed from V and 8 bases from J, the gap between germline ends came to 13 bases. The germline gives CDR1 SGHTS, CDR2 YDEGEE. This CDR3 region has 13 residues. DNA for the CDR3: TGTGCCAGCAGCTTACTAAGGAGAGGAGGCTACACCTTC. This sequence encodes CASSLLRRGGYTF.

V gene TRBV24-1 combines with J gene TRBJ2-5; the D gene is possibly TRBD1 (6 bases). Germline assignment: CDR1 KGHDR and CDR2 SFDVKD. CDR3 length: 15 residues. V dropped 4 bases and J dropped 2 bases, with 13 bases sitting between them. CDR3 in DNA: TGTGCCACCAGTGAACTCTCCGGGACACAAGAGACCCAGTACTTC. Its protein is CATSELSGTQETQYF.

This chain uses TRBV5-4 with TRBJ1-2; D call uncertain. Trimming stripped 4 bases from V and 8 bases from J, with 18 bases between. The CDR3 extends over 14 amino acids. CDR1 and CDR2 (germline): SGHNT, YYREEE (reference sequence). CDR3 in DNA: TGTGCCAGCAGCCCACAAGGAGGGAATCGGGGCTACACCTTC. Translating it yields CASSPQGGNRGYTF.

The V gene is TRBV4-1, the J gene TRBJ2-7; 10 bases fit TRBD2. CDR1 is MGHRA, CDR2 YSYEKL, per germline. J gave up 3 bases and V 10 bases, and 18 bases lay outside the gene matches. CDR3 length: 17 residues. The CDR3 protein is CATSSERGGLSGYEQYF. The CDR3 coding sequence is TGCGCCACCTCGTCTGAGCGGGGGGGCCTATCGGGCTACGAGCAGTACTTC.

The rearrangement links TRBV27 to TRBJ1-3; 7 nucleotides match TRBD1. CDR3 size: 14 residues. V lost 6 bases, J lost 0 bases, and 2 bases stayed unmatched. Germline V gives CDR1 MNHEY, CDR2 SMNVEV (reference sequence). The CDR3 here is CASSRDSSGNTIYF. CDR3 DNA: TGTGCCAGCAGCCGGGACAGCTCTGGAAACACCATATATTTT.

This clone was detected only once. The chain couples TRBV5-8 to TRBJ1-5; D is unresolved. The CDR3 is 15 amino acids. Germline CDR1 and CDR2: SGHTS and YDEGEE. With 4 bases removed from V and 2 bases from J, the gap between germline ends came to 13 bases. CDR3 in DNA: TGTGCCAGCAGCCGCGGGTTAAACGGCAATCAGCCCCAGCATTTT. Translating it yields CASSRGLNGNQPQHF.

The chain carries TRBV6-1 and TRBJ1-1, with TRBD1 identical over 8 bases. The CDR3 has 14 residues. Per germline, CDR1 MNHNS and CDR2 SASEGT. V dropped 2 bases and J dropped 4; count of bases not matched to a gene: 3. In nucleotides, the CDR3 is TGTGCCAGCAGTGAAACACAGGGGGGCACTGAAGCTTTCTTT. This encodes CASSETQGGTEAFF.

This CDR3 reads CASSQTRGSNSPLHF. In DNA, the CDR3 is TGTGCCAGCAGCCAGACCCGGGGATCTAATTCACCCCTCCACTTT. The chain couples TRBV14 to TRBJ1-6, with D unclear. CDR1 is SGHDN, CDR2 FVKESK, per germline. The V and J ends lost 3 bases and 6 bases respectively, with 12 bases between them. The CDR3 covers 15 residues.

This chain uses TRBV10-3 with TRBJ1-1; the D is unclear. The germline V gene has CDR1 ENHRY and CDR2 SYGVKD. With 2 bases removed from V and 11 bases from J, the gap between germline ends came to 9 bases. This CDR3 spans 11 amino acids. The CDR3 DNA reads TGTGCCATCAGTGAGGATTTACGGGCTTTCTTT. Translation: CAISEDLRAFF.